The 11 T cell receptor beta chains listed next were all sequenced from one sample in a study of blood T cell repertoires in COVID-19. Sequencing used immunoSEQ multiplex PCR; TCRdb keeps in-frame clones, though not all of them. The table includes some 370,000 clones, roughly 86% detected once. The sample comprised peripheral blood. These receptor sequences come from a woman in her 30s with COVID-19, enrolled during active disease.

The rearrangement links TRBV19 to TRBJ1-5; 9 bases are a match to TRBD1. Unmatched junction bases numbered 8, after V lost 8 bases and J lost 6 bases. Germline CDR1 is LNHDA and CDR2 is SQIVND (reference sequence). The CDR3 sequence is 14 residues long. CDR3 sequence: CASGDRDGIQPQHF. The DNA for the CDR3 is TGTGCCAGTGGGGACAGGGACGGTATTCAGCCCCAGCATTTT.

The CDR3 reads CASSEPGDGNTIYF. In DNA, the CDR3 is TGTGCCAGCAGTGAACCAGGGGACGGAAACACCATATATTTT. The chain has TRBV25-1 and TRBJ1-3, with TRBD1 as a possible D gene (6 bases). From germline, CDR1 is MGHDK and CDR2 SYGVNS. This CDR3 has 14 amino acids. V lost 2 bases, J lost 4 bases, and 9 bases lay in between.

V and J are TRBV9 and TRBJ2-7, with 9 nucleotides matching TRBD1. The V gene end was trimmed by 4 bases and the J gene end by 3 bases; junction bases not matched to a gene: 14. In germline, CDR1 is SGDLS, CDR2 YYNGEE. The CDR3 is 17 amino acids. CDR3 region: CASSLHPKGTGNYEQYF. The DNA of the CDR3 is TGTGCCAGCAGCCTTCACCCCAAGGGGACAGGGAACTACGAGCAGTACTTC. The complete variable domain, with remaining parts taken from reference TRBV9 and TRBJ2-7, reads DSGVTQTPKHLITATGQRVTLRCSPRSGDLSVYWYQQSLDQGLQFLIQYYNGEERAKGNILERFSAQQFPDLHSELNLSSLELGDSALYFCASSLHPKGTGNYEQYFGPGTRLTVT.

J is TRBJ1-6 and V is TRBV19, with 10 bases that match TRBD1. The CDR3 length is 15 residues. The ends lost 7 bases at V and 9 bases at J; junction bases unmatched: 9. CDR1 is LNHDA and CDR2 is SQIVND in the germline V gene (reference sequence). The CDR3 coding sequence is TGTGCCAGTAATACACCGGGACAGGGGAGTTCACCCCTCCACTTT. This encodes CASNTPGQGSSPLHF.

The chain employs TRBV29-1 and TRBJ1-2; D not certain. Per the germline V gene, CDR1 is SQVTM and CDR2 is ANQGSEA. CDR3 length equals 12 residues. V was cut by 6 bases and J by 5 bases, with 13 bases left in between. DNA of the CDR3: TGCAGCGTGGTGGGAGGGAGGTATGGCTACACCTTC. This encodes CSVVGGRYGYTF.

The J gene is TRBJ2-7, the V gene TRBV7-3; possibly TRBD2 for D (5 bases). Trimming took off 8 bases at V and 7 bases at J, with 18 bases between the two ends. This CDR3 region has 13 residues. Germline V CDR1 and CDR2: SGHTA, FQGTGA. The CDR3 is CASAGGPQREQYF. CDR3 nucleotide sequence: TGTGCCAGCGCAGGTGGCCCCCAGCGGGAGCAGTACTTC.

The chain recombines TRBV5-1 with TRBJ2-2; 14 bases align to TRBD2. CDR1 and CDR2 from the germline V gene are SGHRS and YFSETQ. J gave up 7 bases and V 5 bases, and 4 bases lay outside the gene matches. The CDR3 is 15 residues long. The CDR3 is CASRTSGRALGELFF. The CDR3 bases are TGCGCCAGCAGGACTAGCGGGAGGGCCCTCGGGGAGCTGTTTTTT.

The chain uses TRBV2 and TRBJ2-1, with a possible D match to TRBD2 (5 bases). V gave up 6 bases and J gave up 2 bases, with 11 bases separating them. CDR1 is SNHLY, CDR2 FYNNEI, per germline. This CDR3 has 14 amino acids. As DNA, the CDR3 is TGTGCCAGCAGAGCGCTTAGCGCCTACAATGAGCAGTTCTTC. Its protein product is CASRALSAYNEQFF.

V is TRBV5-1 and J is TRBJ2-3; 7 bases match TRBD2. The ends lost 0 bases at V and 6 bases at J; junction bases unmatched: 7. The CDR3 is 15 residues long. The germline V gene has CDR1 SGHRS and CDR2 YFSETQ. The CDR3 sequence is CASSLARGLVDTQYF. CDR3 coding DNA: TGCGCCAGCAGCTTGGCCAGAGGACTAGTGGATACGCAGTATTTT.

V and J are TRBV11-2 and TRBJ2-4; 9 bases fit TRBD1. The germline V gene encodes CDR1 SGHAT and CDR2 FQNNGV. The length of the CDR3 is 18 residues. The junction had 10 bases not matched to a gene; V was cut back by 2 bases and J by 2 bases. The CDR3 nucleotides read TGTGCCAGCAGCTTACGGGTAGGGACAGGGAGGTCCAAAAACATTCAGTACTTC. This codes for CASSLRVGTGRSKNIQYF.

J is TRBJ2-2 and V is TRBV29-1; 10 bases fit TRBD1. J gave up 6 bases and V 7 bases, and 5 bases lay outside the gene matches. Germline CDR1 and CDR2: SQVTM and ANQGSEA. This CDR3 spans 13 amino acids. The CDR3 loop reads CSADRGRSGELFF. Written as DNA, the CDR3 is TGCAGCGCCGACAGGGGGCGGTCCGGGGAGCTGTTTTTT.